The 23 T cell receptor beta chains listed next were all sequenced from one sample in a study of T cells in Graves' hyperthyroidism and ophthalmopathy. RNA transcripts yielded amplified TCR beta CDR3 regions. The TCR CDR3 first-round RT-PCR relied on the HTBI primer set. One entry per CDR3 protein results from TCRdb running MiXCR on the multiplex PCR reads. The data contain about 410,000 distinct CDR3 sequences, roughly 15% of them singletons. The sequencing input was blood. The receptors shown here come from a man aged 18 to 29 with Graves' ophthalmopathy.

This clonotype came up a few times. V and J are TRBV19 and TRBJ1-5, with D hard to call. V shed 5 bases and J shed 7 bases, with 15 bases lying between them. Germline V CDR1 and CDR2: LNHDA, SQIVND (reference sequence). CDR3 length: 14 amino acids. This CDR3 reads CASSFDGNGQPQHF. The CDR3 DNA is TGTGCCAGTAGTTTCGACGGGAATGGACAGCCCCAGCATTTT.

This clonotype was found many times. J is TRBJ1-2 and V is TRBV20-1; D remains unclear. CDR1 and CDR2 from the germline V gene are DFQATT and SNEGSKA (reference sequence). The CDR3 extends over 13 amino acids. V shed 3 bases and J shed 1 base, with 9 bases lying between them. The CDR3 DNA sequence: TGCAGTGCTAGGGGGTCCCTTAACTATGGCTACACCTTC. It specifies CSARGSLNYGYTF.

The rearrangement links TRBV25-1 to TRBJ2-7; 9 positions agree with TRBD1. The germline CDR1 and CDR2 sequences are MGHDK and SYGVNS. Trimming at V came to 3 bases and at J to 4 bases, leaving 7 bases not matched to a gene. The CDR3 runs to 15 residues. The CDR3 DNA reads TGTGCCAGCAGTGACCCGACAGGGGGTAGGTACGAGCAGTACTTC. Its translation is CASSDPTGGRYEQYF.

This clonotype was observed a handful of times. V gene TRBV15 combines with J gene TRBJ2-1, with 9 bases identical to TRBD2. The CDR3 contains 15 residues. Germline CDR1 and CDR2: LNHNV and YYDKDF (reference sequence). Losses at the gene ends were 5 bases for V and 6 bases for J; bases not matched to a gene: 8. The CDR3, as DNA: TGTGCCACCAGCCTGCAGCGGGAGGCGGGCAATGAGCAGTTCTTC. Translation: CATSLQREAGNEQFF.

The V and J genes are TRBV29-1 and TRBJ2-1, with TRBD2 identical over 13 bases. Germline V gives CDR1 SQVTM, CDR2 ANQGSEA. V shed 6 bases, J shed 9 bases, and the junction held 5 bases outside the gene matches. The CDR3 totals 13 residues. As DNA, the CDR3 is TGCAGCGTCGGACTAGCGGGAGATGGTGAGCAGTTCTTC. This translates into CSVGLAGDGEQFF.

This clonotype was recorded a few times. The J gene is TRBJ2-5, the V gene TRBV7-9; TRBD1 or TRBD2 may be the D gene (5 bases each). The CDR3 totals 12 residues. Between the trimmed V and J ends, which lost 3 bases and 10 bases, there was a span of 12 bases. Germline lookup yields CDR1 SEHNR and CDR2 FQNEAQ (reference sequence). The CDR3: CASSLDPGLQYF. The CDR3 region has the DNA TGTGCCAGCAGCTTGGACCCGGGGCTCCAGTACTTC. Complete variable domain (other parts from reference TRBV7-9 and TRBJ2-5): DTGVSQNPRHKITKRGQNVTFRCDPISEHNRLYWYRQTLGQGPEFLTYFQNEAQLEKSRLLSDRFSAERPKGSFSTLEIQRTEQGDSAMYLCASSLDPGLQYFGPGTRLLVL.

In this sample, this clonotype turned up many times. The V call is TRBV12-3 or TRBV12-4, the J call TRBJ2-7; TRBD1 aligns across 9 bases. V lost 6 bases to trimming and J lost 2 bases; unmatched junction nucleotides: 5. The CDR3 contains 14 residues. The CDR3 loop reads CASRPGQGTYEQYF. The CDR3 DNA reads TGTGCCAGCAGGCCGGGACAGGGTACCTACGAGCAGTACTTC.

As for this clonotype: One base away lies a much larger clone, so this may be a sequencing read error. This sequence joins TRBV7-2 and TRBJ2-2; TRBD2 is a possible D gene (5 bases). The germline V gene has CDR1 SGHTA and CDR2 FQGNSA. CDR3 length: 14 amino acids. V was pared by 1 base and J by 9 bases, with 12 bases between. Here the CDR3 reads CASSLGPGGRELFF. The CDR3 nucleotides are TGTGCCAGCAGCTTAGGGCCAGGAGGTCGGGAGCTGTTTTTT.

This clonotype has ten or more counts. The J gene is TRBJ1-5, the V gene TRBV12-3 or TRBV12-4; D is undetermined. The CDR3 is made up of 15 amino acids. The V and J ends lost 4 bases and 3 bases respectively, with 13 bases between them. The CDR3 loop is CASSSEAGVNQPQHF. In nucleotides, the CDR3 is TGTGCCAGCAGTTCGGAAGCCGGAGTCAATCAGCCCCAGCATTTT.

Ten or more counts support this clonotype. The CDR3 nucleotides are TGTGCCAGCAGCCTCTCCGATGGTTCCTACTCGGGGGAGCAGTACTTC. Translated, it gives CASSLSDGSYSGEQYF. This chain joins TRBV3-1 and TRBJ2-7; the D gene is possibly TRBD2 (5 bases). Germline loops: CDR1 LGHDT, CDR2 YNNKEL (reference sequence). The CDR3 loop spans 16 amino acids. Trimming removed 4 bases from V and 7 bases from J, with 23 bases in between.

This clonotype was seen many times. CDR3 in amino acids: CSARRASGPPDTQYF. CDR3 nucleotides: TGCAGTGCTAGGAGGGCTAGCGGGCCGCCAGATACGCAGTATTTT. The chain uses TRBV20-1 and TRBJ2-3, with 8 bases lining up with TRBD2. This CDR3 spans 15 amino acids. CDR1 and CDR2 from the germline V gene are DFQATT and SNEGSKA (reference sequence). The trim removed 3 bases at V and 4 bases at J, leaving 9 bases unmatched.

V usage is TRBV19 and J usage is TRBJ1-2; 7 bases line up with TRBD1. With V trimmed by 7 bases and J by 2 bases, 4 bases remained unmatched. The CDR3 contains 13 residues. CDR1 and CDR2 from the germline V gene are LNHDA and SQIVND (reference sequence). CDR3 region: CASTSGQNYGYTF. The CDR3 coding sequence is TGTGCCAGTACCTCGGGACAGAACTATGGCTACACCTTC.

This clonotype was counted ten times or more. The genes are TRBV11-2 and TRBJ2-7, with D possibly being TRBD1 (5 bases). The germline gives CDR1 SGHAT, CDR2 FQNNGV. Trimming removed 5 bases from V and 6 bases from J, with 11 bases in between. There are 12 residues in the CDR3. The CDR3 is CASSIQGFEQYF. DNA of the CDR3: TGTGCCAGCAGCATTCAGGGTTTCGAGCAGTACTTC.

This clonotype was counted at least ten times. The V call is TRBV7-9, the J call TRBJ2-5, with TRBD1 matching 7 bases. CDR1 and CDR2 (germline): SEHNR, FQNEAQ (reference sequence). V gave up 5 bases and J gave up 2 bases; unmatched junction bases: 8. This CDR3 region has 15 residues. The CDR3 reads CASSLTGAPQETQYF. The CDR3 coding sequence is TGTGCCAGCAGCCTCACAGGGGCCCCACAAGAGACCCAGTACTTC.

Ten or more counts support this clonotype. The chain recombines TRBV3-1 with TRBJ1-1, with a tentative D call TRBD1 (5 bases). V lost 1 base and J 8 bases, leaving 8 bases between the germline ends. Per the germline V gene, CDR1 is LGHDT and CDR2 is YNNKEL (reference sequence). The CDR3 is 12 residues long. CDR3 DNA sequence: TGTGCCAGCAGCCAAGCGCACAGGGAAGCTTTCTTT. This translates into CASSQAHREAFF.

The CDR3 is CASKGVAGSRNTEAFF. The CDR3 DNA is TGTGCCAGTAAGGGTGTAGCAGGGAGTAGAAACACTGAAGCTTTCTTT. J is TRBJ1-1 and V is TRBV19, with a weak D call TRBD1 (5 bases). With 7 bases removed from V and 2 bases from J, the gap between germline ends came to 20 bases. Germline assignment: CDR1 LNHDA and CDR2 SQIVND (reference sequence). The CDR3 is 16 amino acids.

Here the CDR3 DNA reads TGCGCCAGCAGCCAAGAAAACCCGAGCTCCTACAATGAGCAGTTCTTC. Protein sequence: CASSQENPSSYNEQFF. The chain employs TRBV4-1 and TRBJ2-1; D gene uncertain. The V and J ends lost 0 bases and 0 bases respectively, with 9 bases between them. The CDR3 has 16 residues. The V gene's germline CDR1 is MGHRA and CDR2 YSYEKL.

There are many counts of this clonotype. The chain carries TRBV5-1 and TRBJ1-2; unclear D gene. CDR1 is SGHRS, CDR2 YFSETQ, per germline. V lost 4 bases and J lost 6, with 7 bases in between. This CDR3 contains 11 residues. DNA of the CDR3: TGCGCCAGCAGCGAATCGGATGGCTACACCTTC. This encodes CASSESDGYTF.

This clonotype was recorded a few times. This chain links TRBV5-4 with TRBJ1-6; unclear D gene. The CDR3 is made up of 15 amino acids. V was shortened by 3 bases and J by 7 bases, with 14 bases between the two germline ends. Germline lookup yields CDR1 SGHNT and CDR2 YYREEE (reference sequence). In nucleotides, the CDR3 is TGTGCCAGCAGCTCGACCTCGGAGCCCAATTCACCCCTCCACTTT. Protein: CASSSTSEPNSPLHF. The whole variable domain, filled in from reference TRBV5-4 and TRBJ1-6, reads ETGVTQSPTHLIKTRGQQVTLRCSSQSGHNTVSWYQQALGQGPQFIFQYYREEENGRGNFPPRFSGLQFPNYSSELNVNALELDDSALYLCASSSTSEPNSPLHFGNGTRLTVT.

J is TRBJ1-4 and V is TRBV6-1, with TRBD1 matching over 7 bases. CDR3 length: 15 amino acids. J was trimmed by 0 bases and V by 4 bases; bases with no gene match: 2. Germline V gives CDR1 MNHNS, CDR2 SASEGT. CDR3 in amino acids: CASSATGSTNEKLFF. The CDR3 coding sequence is TGTGCCAGCAGTGCGACAGGGTCAACTAATGAAAAACTGTTTTTT.

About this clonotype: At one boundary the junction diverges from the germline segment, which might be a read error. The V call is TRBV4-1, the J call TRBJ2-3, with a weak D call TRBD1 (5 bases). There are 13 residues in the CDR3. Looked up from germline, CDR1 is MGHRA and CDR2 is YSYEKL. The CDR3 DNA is TGCGCCAGCAGCCAGGCCCAACAGGATATGCAGTATTTT. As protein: CASSQAQQDMQYF.

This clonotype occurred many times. CDR3 nucleotide sequence: TGCAGTGCTAGAGATGTGAGGCAGGGGGCAGATGAGCAGTTCTTC. Translating it yields CSARDVRQGADEQFF. The V call is TRBV20-1, the J call TRBJ2-1; 8 nucleotides agree with TRBD1. The junction had 9 bases not matched to a gene; V was cut back by 0 bases and J by 8 bases. Germline V gives CDR1 DFQATT, CDR2 SNEGSKA (reference sequence). The CDR3 extends over 15 amino acids.

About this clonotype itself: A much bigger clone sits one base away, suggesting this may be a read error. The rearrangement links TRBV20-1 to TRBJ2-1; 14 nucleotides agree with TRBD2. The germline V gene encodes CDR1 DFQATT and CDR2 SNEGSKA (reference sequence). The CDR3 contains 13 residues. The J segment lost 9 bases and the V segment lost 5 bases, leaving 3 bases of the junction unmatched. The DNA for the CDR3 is TGCAGTGCTGGGACTAGCGGGAGTATTGAGCAGTTCTTC. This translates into CSAGTSGSIEQFF.